This TCR beta chain originates from a study of cytomegalovirus exposure and HLA in healthy donors. The study's findings and limits: CMV serostatus was the sole immune exposure data available. There were some public TCRs occurring in many donors, but most TCR sequences were rare.

Primers included in the PCR were 60 Vbeta and 13 Jbeta primers. Using immunoSEQ multiplex PCR, the repertoire was profiled, and TCRdb retains in-frame clones only, with some absent. The sample shows under 150,000 clones, over 60% of them seen only once. A word on this clone: Its antigen is unknown.

As for the donors, each was a healthy bone marrow donor. What was sequenced was PBMCs. The clonotype comes from a female donor in good health and CMV-seropositive.

The CDR3 region is CASSEDRGTSGRRSIQYF. CDR3 nucleotide sequence: TGTGCCAGCAGCGAGGACAGGGGGACTAGCGGGAGGAGGAGCATTCAGTACTTC. This rearrangement joins TRBV7-9 to TRBJ2-4; 15 nucleotides align to TRBD2. Germline CDR1 is SEHNR and CDR2 is FQNEAQ (reference sequence). This CDR3 contains 18 residues. Trimming cost V 5 bases and J 9 bases; bases outside gene matches: 14.